The sample holds a few counts of the clone carrying this T cell receptor (beta chain). Its antigen is unidentified. The data stem from a study of relationships among human T cell subsets. Germline loops: CDR1 SNHLY, CDR2 FYNNEI. This CDR3 comprises 14 residues. V was shortened by 3 bases and J by 9 bases, with 17 bases between the two germline ends. T cell subsets were isolated with antibody-coated magnetic beads. Whole-study results and caveats: Some CD4+CD8+ double-positive cells may remain after bead sorting. Th1, Th2 and regulatory subsets overlapped substantially in CDR3 sequences.

The T cell receptor alpha and beta CDR3 regions were amplified from mRNA by semiquantitative ARM-PCR. Exponential amplification used communal superprimers after tagged nested gene-specific primers in ARM-PCR. Before the second round, exonuclease removed the nested primers. TCRdb re-called the multiplex PCR reads through MiXCR, storing one row per CDR3 protein. The table has fewer than 18,000 distinct CDR3 sequences, roughly 60% seen once. The chain links TRBV2 to TRBJ2-5; a weak D match, TRBD2 (6 bases). The clonotype was recovered from a man aged 40-49 years in good health. The specimen sequenced was total T cells sorted from blood. CDR3 loop: CASSDKGSGVAQYF. The CDR3 nucleotides are TGTGCCAGCAGTGACAAGGGATCGGGGGTAGCCCAGTACTTC.